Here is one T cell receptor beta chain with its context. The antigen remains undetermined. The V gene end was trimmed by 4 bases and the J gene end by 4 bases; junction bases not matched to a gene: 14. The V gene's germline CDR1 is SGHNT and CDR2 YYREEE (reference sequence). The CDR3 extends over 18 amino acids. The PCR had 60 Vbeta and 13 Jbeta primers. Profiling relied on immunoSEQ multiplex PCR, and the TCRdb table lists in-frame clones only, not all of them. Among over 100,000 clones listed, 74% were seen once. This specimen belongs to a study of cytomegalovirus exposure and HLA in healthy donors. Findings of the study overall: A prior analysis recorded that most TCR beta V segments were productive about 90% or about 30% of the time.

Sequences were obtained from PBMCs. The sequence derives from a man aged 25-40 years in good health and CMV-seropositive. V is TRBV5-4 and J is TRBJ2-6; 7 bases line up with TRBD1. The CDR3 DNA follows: TGTGCCAGCAGCCACGCACTCTATACAGGGGCCGGGGCCAACGTCCTGACTTTC. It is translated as CASSHALYTGAGANVLTF.